This T cell receptor beta chain was profiled in a study of T cells in Graves' hyperthyroidism and ophthalmopathy. CDR3 length: 15 residues. The junction had 14 bases not matched to a gene; V was cut back by 6 bases and J by 4 bases. CDR1 is DFQATT and CDR2 is SNEGSKA in the germline V gene (reference sequence). There were TCR beta CDR3 regions amplified from RNA transcripts. HTBI primers were employed in a first-round RT-PCR of the TCR CDR3. In TCRdb, the multiplex PCR reads were re-called with MiXCR into one record per CDR3 protein. The sample shows about 380,000 distinct CDR3 sequences, less than 20% of them seen only once. On the basis of clinical symptoms, serum thyroxine and TRAb, thyroid ultrasound and orbital computed tomography, diagnoses were made.

This sequence was found in a man aged 18 to 29 with Graves' ophthalmopathy. The chain links TRBV20-1 to TRBJ2-5, with 7 positions matching TRBD2. Sequenced input: blood. DNA of the CDR3: TGCAGTGCCCCCCGGCGGGGGAGCCTCGGAGAGACCCAGTACTTC. This codes for CSAPRRGSLGETQYF.